This T cell receptor (beta chain) was documented in a study of T cell therapy after organ transplantation. The wider study: T cells were expanded about 2 weeks with 30 CMV class I/II epitopes. Whole-study results and caveats: Nonresponders had marked pretherapy clonal expansions and little post-therapy change. Antirejection and antiviral medication effects could not be assessed.

On this clone: Antigen specificity is unknown.

Profiled with immunoSEQ multiplex PCR; TCRdb holds only in-frame clones, not every one. The sample yields 1,000 to 1,500 clones, 50% to 70% seen once. The CDR3 totals 16 residues. V lost 2 bases and J 4 bases, leaving 15 bases between the germline ends. In germline, CDR1 is MDHEN, CDR2 SYDVKM. Time point: 20-29 weeks after completion of therapy. These patients had received solid-organ transplants and had drug-resistant or recurrent cytomegalovirus. The source material was CD8+ T cells from blood, sampled after autologous CMV-specific T cell therapy. The receptor was derived from a human patient who had received a solid organ transplant and had CMV disease. Some T cells may be the graft donor's. This sequence joins TRBV28 and TRBJ1-3, with D possibly being TRBD1 (6 bases). The CDR3 loop reads CASSLGGAVSGNTIYF. The DNA of the CDR3 is TGTGCCAGCAGTTTAGGGGGGGCGGTGAGCGGAAACACCATATATTTT.